This T cell receptor beta chain was documented in a study of T cell responses to AZD1222 COVID-19 vaccine. Germline assignment: CDR1 SEHNR and CDR2 FQNEAQ (reference sequence). The V gene end was trimmed by 5 bases and the J gene end by 9 bases; junction bases not matched to a gene: 8. The CDR3 loop spans 13 amino acids. Sequencing used immunoSEQ multiplex PCR; TCRdb keeps in-frame clones, though not all of them. The table shows some 100,000 clones, with roughly 89% occurring only once. Study conclusions and caveats: Clonal diversity was possibly underestimated; the donors were predominantly white British and more often female. Among spike-specific TCRs, nearly half reportedly target unmutated variant regions.

About this clone itself: Its antigen is not known.

The receptor's source is an adult in good health. Sequencing was performed on peripheral blood, taken on day 0 of AZD1222 vaccination. V gene TRBV7-9 combines with J gene TRBJ2-5, with 8 bases aligning to TRBD1. In DNA, the CDR3 is TGTGCCAGCAGCCGGGACAGGTTCGGGCCCCAGTACTTC. It yields the protein CASSRDRFGPQYF.